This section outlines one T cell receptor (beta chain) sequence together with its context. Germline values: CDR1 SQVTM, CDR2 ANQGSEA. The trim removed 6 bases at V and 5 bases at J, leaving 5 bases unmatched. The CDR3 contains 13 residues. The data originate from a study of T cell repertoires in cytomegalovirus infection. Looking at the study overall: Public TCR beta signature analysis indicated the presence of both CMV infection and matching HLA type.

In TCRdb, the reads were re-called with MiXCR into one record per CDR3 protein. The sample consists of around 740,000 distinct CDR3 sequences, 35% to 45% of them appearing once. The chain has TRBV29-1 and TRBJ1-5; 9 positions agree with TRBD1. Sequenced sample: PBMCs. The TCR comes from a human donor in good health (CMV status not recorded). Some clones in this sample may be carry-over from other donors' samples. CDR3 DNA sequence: TGCAGCGTAGCGGGACAGGGCGATCAGCCCCAGCATTTT. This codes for CSVAGQGDQPQHF.